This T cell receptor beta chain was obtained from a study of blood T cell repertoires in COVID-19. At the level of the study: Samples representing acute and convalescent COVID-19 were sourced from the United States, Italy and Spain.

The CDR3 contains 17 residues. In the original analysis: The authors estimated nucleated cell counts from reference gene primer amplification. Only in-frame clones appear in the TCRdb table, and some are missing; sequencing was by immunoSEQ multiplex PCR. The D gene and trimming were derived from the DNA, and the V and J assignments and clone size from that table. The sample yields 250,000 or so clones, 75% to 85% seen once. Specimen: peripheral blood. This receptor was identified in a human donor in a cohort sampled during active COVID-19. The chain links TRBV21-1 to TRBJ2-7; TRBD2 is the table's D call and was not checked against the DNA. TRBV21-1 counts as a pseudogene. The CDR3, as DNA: TGTGCCAGCAGCAAAGTTTTCGGACTAGCGGGTTACTACGAGCAGTACTTC. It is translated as CASSKVFGLAGYYEQYF.